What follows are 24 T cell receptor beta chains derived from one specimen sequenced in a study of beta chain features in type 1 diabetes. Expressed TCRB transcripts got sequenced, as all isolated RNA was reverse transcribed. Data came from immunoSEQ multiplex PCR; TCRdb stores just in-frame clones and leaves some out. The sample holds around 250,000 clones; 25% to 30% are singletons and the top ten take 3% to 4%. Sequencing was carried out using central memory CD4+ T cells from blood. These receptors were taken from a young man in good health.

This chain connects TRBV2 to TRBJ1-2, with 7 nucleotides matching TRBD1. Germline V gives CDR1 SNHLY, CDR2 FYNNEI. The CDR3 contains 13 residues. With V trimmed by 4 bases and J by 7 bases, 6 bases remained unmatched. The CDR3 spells CASSVTGDFGYTF. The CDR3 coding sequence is TGTGCCAGCAGTGTCACAGGGGACTTTGGCTACACCTTC.

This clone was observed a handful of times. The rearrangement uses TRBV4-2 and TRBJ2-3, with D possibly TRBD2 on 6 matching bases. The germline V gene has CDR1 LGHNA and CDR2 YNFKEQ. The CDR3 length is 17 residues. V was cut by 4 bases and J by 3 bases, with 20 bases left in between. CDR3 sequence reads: CASSRQSSVLATDTQYF. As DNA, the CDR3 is TGTGCCAGCAGCCGACAATCTAGCGTTCTGGCAACAGATACGCAGTATTTT.

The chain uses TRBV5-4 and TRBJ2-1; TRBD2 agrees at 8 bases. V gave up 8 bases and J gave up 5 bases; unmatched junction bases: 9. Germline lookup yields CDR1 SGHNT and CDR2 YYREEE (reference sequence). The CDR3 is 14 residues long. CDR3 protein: CASQNPAGDNEQFF. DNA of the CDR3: TGTGCCAGTCAAAACCCAGCGGGGGACAATGAGCAGTTCTTC.

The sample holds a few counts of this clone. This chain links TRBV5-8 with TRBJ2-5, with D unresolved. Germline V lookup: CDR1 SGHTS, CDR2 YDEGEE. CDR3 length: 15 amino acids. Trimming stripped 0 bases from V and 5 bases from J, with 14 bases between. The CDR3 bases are TGTGCCAGCAGCTTGGGTACTAAATCGGCCGAGACCCAGTACTTC. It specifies CASSLGTKSAETQYF.

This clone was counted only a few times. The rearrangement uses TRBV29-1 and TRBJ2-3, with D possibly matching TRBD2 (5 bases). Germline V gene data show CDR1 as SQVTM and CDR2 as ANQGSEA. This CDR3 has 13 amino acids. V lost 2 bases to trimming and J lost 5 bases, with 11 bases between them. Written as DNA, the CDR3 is TGCAGCGTTGAATCAGAGGGATTAGATACGCAGTATTTT. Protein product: CSVESEGLDTQYF.

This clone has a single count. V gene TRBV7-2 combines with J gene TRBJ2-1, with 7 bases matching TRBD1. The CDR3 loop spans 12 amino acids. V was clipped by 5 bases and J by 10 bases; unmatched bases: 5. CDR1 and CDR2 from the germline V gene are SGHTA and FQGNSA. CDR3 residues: CASSRDRQEQFF. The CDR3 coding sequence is TGTGCCAGCAGCCGGGACAGACAAGAGCAGTTCTTC.

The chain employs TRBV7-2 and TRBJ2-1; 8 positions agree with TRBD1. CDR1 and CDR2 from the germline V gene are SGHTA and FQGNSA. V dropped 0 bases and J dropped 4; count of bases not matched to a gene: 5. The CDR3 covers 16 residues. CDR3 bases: TGTGCCAGCAGCTTAGCGCAGGGGGCCGGGTACAATGAGCAGTTCTTC. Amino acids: CASSLAQGAGYNEQFF. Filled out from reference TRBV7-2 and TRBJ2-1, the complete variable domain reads GAGVSQSPSNKVTEKGKDVELRCDPISGHTALYWYRQSLGQGLEFLIYFQGNSAPDKSGLPSDRFSAERTGGSVSTLTIQRTQQEDSAVYLCASSLAQGAGYNEQFFGPGTRLTVL.

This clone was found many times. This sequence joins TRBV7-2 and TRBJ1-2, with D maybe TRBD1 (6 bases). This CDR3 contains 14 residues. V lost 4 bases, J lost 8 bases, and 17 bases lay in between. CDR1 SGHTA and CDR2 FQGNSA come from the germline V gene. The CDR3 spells CASSSLPRGGGYTF. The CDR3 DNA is TGTGCCAGCAGCTCCCTACCCCGGGGGGGCGGCTACACCTTC. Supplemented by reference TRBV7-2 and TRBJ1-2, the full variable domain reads GAGVSQSPSNKVTEKGKDVELRCDPISGHTALYWYRQSLGQGLEFLIYFQGNSAPDKSGLPSDRFSAERTGGSVSTLTIQRTQQEDSAVYLCASSSLPRGGGYTFGSGTRLTVV.

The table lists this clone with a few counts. The CDR3 sequence: CSEMVCQPPYEQYF. CDR3 sequence (DNA): TGCAGCGAAATGGTATGCCAGCCACCCTACGAGCAGTACTTC. The V and J genes are TRBV29-1 and TRBJ2-7; no firm D call. This CDR3 spans 14 amino acids. Germline V gene lookup returns CDR1 SQVTM and CDR2 ANQGSEA. Between the trimmed V and J ends, which lost 7 bases and 2 bases, there was a span of 18 bases.

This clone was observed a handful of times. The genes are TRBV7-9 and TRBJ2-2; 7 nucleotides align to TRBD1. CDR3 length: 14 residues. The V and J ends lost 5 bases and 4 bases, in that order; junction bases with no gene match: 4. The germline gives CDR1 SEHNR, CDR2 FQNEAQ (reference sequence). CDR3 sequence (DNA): TGTGCCAGCAGCATGAACAGGGGCACCGGGGAGCTGTTTTTT. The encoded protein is CASSMNRGTGELFF.

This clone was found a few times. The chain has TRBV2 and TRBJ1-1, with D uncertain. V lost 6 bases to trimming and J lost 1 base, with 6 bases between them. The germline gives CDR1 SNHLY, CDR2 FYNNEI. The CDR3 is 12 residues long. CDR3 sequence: CASRGRNTEAFF. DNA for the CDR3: TGTGCCAGCAGAGGACGGAACACTGAAGCTTTCTTT. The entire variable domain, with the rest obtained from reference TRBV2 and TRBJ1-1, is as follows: EPEVTQTPSHQVTQMGQEVILRCVPISNHLYFYWYRQILGQKVEFLVSFYNNEISEKSEIFDDQFSVERPDGSNFTLKIRSTKLEDSAMYFCASRGRNTEAFFGQGTRLTVV.

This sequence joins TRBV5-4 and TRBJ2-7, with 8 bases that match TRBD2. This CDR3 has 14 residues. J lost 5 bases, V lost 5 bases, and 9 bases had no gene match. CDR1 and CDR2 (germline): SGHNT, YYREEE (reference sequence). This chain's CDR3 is CASSSGTRANEQYF. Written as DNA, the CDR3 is TGTGCCAGCAGTTCCGGGACTAGAGCCAACGAGCAGTACTTC.

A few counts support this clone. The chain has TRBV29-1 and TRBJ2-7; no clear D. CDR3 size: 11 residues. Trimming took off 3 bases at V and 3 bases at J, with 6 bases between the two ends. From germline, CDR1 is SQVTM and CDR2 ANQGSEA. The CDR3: CSVDDNYEQYF. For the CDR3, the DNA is TGCAGCGTTGACGACAACTACGAGCAGTACTTC.

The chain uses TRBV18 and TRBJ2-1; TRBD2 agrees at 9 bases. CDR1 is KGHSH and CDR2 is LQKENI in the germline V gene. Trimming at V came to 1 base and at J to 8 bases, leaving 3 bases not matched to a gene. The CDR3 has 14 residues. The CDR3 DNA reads TGTGCCAGCTCACCACTAGCGGGAGCCGATGAGCAGTTCTTC. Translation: CASSPLAGADEQFF.

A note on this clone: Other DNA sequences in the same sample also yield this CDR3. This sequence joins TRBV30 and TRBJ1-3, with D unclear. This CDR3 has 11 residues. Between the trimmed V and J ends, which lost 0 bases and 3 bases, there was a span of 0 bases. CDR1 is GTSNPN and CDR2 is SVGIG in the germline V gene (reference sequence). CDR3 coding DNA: TGTGCCTGGAGTGTTGGAAACACCATATATTTT. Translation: CAWSVGNTIYF.

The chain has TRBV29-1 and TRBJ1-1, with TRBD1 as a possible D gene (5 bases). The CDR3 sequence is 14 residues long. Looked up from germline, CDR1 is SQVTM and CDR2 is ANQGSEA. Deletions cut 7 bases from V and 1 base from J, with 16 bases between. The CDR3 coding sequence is TGCAGCGCGCGTAGGACAATAAAGAACACTGAAGCTTTCTTT. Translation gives CSARRTIKNTEAFF. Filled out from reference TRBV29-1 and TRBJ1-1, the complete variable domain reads SAVISQKPSRDICQRGTSLTIQCQVDSQVTMMFWYRQQPGQSLTLIATANQGSEATYESGFVIDKFPISRPNLTFSTLTVSNMSPEDSSIYLCSARRTIKNTEAFFGQGTRLTVV.

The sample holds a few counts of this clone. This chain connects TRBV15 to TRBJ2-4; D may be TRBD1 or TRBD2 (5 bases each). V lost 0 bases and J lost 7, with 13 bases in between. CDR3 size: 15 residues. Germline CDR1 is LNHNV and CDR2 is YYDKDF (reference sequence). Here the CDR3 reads CATSRDPGSLNIQYF. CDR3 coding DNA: TGTGCCACCAGCAGAGATCCAGGGAGTCTTAACATTCAGTACTTC.

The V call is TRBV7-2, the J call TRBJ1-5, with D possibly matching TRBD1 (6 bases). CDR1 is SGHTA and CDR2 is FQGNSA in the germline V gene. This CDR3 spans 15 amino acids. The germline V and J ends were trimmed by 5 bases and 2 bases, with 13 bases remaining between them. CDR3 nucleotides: TGTGCCAGCAGCCCAGGGGATGGAGGCAATCAGCCCCAGCATTTT. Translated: CASSPGDGGNQPQHF.

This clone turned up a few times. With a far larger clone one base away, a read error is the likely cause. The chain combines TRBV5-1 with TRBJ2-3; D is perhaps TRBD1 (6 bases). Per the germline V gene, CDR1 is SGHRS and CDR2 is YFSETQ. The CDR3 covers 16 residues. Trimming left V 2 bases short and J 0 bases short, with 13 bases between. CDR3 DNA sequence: TGCGCCAGCAGCTTCAGACAGGCGGGTAGCACAGATACGCAGTATTTT. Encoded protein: CASSFRQAGSTDTQYF.

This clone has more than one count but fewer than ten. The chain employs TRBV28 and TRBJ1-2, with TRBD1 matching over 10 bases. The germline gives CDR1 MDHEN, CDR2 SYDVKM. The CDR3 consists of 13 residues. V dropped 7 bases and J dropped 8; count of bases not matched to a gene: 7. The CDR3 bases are TGTGCCAGCAATTACGGGACAGGGGACGGCTACACCTTC. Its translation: CASNYGTGDGYTF.

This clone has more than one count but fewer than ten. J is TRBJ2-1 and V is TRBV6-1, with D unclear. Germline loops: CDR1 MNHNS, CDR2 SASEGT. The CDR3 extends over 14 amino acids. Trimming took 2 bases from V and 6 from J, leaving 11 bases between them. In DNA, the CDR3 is TGTGCCAGCAGTGAAATGAGTGGCTTCAATGAGCAGTTCTTC. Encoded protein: CASSEMSGFNEQFF.

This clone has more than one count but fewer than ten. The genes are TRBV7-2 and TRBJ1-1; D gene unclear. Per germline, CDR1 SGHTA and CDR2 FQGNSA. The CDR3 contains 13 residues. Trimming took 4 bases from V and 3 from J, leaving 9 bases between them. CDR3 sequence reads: CASSYAGDTEAFF. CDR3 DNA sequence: TGTGCCAGCAGCTACGCCGGGGACACTGAAGCTTTCTTT. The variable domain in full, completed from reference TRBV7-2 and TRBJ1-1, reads GAGVSQSPSNKVTEKGKDVELRCDPISGHTALYWYRQSLGQGLEFLIYFQGNSAPDKSGLPSDRFSAERTGGSVSTLTIQRTQQEDSAVYLCASSYAGDTEAFFGQGTRLTVV.

The CDR3 sequence is CASSRSAASVDTQYF. Here the CDR3 DNA reads TGCGCCAGCAGCCGAAGCGCCGCTAGCGTAGATACGCAGTATTTT. The chain links TRBV5-1 to TRBJ2-3; tentatively, D is TRBD2 (6 bases). Trimming cost V 4 bases and J 5 bases, with 17 bases left between them. Germline values: CDR1 SGHRS, CDR2 YFSETQ. The length of the CDR3 is 15 residues.

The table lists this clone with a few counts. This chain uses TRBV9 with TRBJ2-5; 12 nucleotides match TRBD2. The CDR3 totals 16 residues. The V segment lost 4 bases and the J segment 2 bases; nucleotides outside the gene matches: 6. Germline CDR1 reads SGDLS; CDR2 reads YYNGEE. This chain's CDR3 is CASSTRGLAGQETQYF. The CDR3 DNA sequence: TGTGCCAGCAGCACCCGAGGACTAGCGGGACAAGAGACCCAGTACTTC.